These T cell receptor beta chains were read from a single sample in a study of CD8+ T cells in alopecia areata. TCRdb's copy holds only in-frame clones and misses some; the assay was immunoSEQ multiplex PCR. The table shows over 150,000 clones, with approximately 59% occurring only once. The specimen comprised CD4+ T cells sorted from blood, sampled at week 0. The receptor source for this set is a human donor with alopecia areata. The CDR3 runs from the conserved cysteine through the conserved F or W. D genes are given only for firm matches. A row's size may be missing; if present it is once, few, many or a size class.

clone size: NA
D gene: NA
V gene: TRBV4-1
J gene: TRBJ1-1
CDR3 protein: CASSLPLSNTEAFF
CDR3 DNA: TGCGCCAGCAGCCTTCCACTATCAAACACTGAAGCTTTCTTT

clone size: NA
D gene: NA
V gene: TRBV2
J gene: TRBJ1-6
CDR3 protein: CASSAEGVGSPLHF
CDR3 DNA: TGTGCCAGCAGTGCCGAGGGGGTCGGGTCACCCCTCCACTTT

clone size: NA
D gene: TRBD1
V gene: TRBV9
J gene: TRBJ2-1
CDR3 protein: CASSVGTGSYNEQFF
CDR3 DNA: TGTGCCAGCAGCGTCGGGACAGGGTCCTACAATGAGCAGTTCTTC

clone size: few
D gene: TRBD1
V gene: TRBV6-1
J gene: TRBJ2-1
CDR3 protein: CASSEIGGRQFF
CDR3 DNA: TGTGCCAGCAGTGAAATAGGGGGCCGCCAGTTCTTC

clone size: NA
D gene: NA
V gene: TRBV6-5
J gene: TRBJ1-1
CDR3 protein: CASSYSRQIEAFF
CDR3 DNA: TGTGCCAGCAGTTACTCTAGACAGATTGAAGCTTTCTTT

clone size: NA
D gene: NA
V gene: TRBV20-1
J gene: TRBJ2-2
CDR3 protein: CSAANTGELFF
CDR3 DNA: TGCAGTGCTGCAAACACCGGGGAGCTGTTTTTT

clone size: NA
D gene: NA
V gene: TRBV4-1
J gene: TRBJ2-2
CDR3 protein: CASSQLYTGELFF
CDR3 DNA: TGCGCCAGCAGCCAACTATACACCGGGGAGCTGTTTTTT

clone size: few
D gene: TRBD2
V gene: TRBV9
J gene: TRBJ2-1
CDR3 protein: CASGTGGYEQFF
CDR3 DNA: TGTGCCAGCGGCACCGGGGGGTATGAGCAGTTCTTC

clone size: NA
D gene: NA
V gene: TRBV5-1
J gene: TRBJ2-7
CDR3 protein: CASSLDPGQYYEQYF
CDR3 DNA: TGCGCCAGCAGCTTGGATCCGGGACAATACTACGAGCAGTACTTC

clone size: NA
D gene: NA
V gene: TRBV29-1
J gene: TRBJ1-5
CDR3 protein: CSVSLTSGFSQPQHF
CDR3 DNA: TGCAGCGTCTCACTCACCTCAGGTTTTTCTCAGCCCCAGCATTTT

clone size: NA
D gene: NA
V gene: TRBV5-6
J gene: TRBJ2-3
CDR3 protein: CASSSSPGRTTDTQYF
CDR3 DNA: TGTGCCAGCAGCTCCTCACCTGGGCGGACCACAGATACGCAGTATTTT

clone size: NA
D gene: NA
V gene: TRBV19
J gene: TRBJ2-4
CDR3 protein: CASSPPGGPKNIQYF
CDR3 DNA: TGTGCCAGTAGCCCCCCGGGCGGTCCCAAAAACATTCAGTACTTC

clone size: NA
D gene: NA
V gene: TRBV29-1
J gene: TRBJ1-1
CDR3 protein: CSVEATLNTEAFF
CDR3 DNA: TGCAGCGTTGAAGCGACATTGAACACTGAAGCTTTCTTT

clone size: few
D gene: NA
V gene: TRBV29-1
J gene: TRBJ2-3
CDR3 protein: CSVARDRRATDTQYF
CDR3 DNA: TGCAGCGTGGCCCGGGACCGCCGCGCCACAGATACGCAGTATTTT

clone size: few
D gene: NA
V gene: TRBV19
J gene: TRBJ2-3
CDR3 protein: CASKLAGAATDTQYF
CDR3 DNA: TGTGCCAGTAAATTGGCGGGGGCCGCGACAGATACGCAGTATTTT

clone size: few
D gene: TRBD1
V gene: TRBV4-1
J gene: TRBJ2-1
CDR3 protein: CASSLPQFQGAGQFF
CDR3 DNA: TGCGCCAGCAGTCTACCTCAATTCCAGGGGGCAGGGCAGTTCTTC

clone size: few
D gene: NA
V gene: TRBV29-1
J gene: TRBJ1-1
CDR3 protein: CSAREVGAEAFF
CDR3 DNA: TGCAGCGCCCGCGAAGTGGGTGCTGAAGCTTTCTTT

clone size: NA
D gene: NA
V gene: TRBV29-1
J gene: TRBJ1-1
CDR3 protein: CSVDKAGRSNTEAFF
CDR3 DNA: TGCAGCGTTGACAAGGCAGGGCGGTCGAACACTGAAGCTTTCTTT

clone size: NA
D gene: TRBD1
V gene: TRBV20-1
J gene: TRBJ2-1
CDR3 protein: CSATDRDEQFF
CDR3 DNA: TGCAGTGCTACGGACAGGGATGAGCAGTTCTTC

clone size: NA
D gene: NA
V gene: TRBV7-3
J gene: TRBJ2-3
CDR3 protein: CASSLGLGDTQYF
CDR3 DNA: TGTGCCAGCAGCTTAGGTCTTGGGGATACGCAGTATTTT